Listed below are T cell receptor beta chains from one sample, sequenced in a study of blood T cell repertoires in COVID-19. Measured with immunoSEQ multiplex PCR; TCRdb has only the in-frame clones, and not every one. The sample carries 95,000 to 150,000 clones, about 79% recorded once. Sequences were obtained from peripheral blood. The receptors stem from a woman aged 70-85 years with acute or convalescent COVID-19. Both conserved end residues are part of each CDR3. Each record gives: D gene, J gene, V gene, CDR3 length, clone size, CDR3 DNA, CDR3 protein. The D gene is left open where the match is weak. A clone size is listed for some rows: how often the clone was seen (once, few, many), or a class if it is expanded.

d_gene: .
j_gene: TRBJ2-7
v_gene: TRBV27
len: 14
abundance: .
CDR3nt: TGTGCCAGCAAACGGACGGGAAGCTCCTACGAGCAGTACTTC
CDR3aa: CASKRTGSSYEQYF

d_gene: .
j_gene: TRBJ2-2
v_gene: TRBV6-7
len: 16
abundance: .
CDR3nt: TGTGCCAGCAGTTACTCGAGGGGGTTTGGCACCGGGGAGCTGTTTTTT
CDR3aa: CASSYSRGFGTGELFF

d_gene: .
j_gene: TRBJ2-1
v_gene: TRBV19
len: 17
abundance: .
CDR3nt: TGTGCCAGTAGCACCACAAAGACAGTGCCCTCCTACAATGAGCAGTTCTTC
CDR3aa: CASSTTKTVPSYNEQFF

d_gene: .
j_gene: TRBJ2-2
v_gene: TRBV30
len: 12
abundance: .
CDR3nt: TGTGCCTGCCCACGGGTCACCGGGGAGCTGTTTTTT
CDR3aa: CACPRVTGELFF

d_gene: TRBD1
j_gene: TRBJ1-5
v_gene: TRBV9
len: 18
abundance: .
CDR3nt: TGTGCCAGCAGCGCCTCAACATTCGGGACAGGGGTTTATCAGCCCCAGCATTTT
CDR3aa: CASSASTFGTGVYQPQHF

d_gene: .
j_gene: TRBJ1-2
v_gene: TRBV7-8
len: 15
abundance: .
CDR3nt: TGTGCCAGCAGCTCCCGCGGAGGTTTTGACTATGGCTACACCTTC
CDR3aa: CASSSRGGFDYGYTF

d_gene: .
j_gene: TRBJ1-3
v_gene: TRBV5-6
len: 14
abundance: few
CDR3nt: TGTGCCAGCAGCTCGATATCAGGGGGAAACACCATATATTTT
CDR3aa: CASSSISGGNTIYF

d_gene: .
j_gene: TRBJ1-5
v_gene: TRBV19
len: 16
abundance: .
CDR3nt: TGTGCCAGTAGTAAGCACAGGGTCCTTAGCAATCAGCCCCAGCATTTT
CDR3aa: CASSKHRVLSNQPQHF

d_gene: .
j_gene: TRBJ2-5
v_gene: TRBV5-6
len: 13
abundance: once
CDR3nt: TGTGCCAGCAGCTTGGGGCAGCAAGAGACCCAGTACTTC
CDR3aa: CASSLGQQETQYF

d_gene: TRBD1
j_gene: TRBJ2-2
v_gene: TRBV2
len: 15
abundance: .
CDR3nt: TGTGCCAGCACCCGGACAGGGGCGGGCACCGGGGAGCTGTTTTTT
CDR3aa: CASTRTGAGTGELFF

d_gene: .
j_gene: TRBJ1-2
v_gene: TRBV12-3/TRBV12-4
len: 13
abundance: .
CDR3nt: TGTGCCAGCAGTTTCATGAGGAACTATGGCTACACCTTC
CDR3aa: CASSFMRNYGYTF

d_gene: TRBD1
j_gene: TRBJ1-6
v_gene: TRBV6-1
len: 17
abundance: .
CDR3nt: TGTGCCAGCAGTGAAAGGGGACAGGGGGTGAATGGTTCACCCCTCCACTTT
CDR3aa: CASSERGQGVNGSPLHF

d_gene: .
j_gene: TRBJ1-4
v_gene: TRBV25-1
len: 11
abundance: .
CDR3nt: TGTGCCAGCAGCGTCGACAGGACCGTGTTTTTT
CDR3aa: CASSVDRTVFF

d_gene: .
j_gene: TRBJ1-5
v_gene: TRBV7-2
len: 15
abundance: .
CDR3nt: TGTGCCAGCAGCTTAGCGGCCCACGGCAATCAGCCCCAGCATTTT
CDR3aa: CASSLAAHGNQPQHF

d_gene: .
j_gene: TRBJ1-6
v_gene: TRBV5-4
len: 14
abundance: few
CDR3nt: TGTGCCAGCAGCTTGGGGGCCTCAAATTCACCCCTCCACTTT
CDR3aa: CASSLGASNSPLHF

d_gene: TRBD2
j_gene: TRBJ2-1
v_gene: TRBV29-1
len: 10
abundance: .
CDR3nt: TGCAGCCCTTTGACTAGCGAGCAGTTCTTC
CDR3aa: CSPLTSEQFF

d_gene: TRBD1
j_gene: TRBJ1-4
v_gene: TRBV5-4
len: 14
abundance: .
CDR3nt: TGTGCCAGCAGCTATACAGGGGTTAATGAAAAACTGTTTTTT
CDR3aa: CASSYTGVNEKLFF

d_gene: TRBD1
j_gene: TRBJ2-2
v_gene: TRBV24-1
len: 17
abundance: .
CDR3nt: TGTGCCACCAGTGACCTCCCCGGGACAGGGGTAATAAGGGAGCTGTTTTTT
CDR3aa: CATSDLPGTGVIRELFF

d_gene: .
j_gene: TRBJ1-1
v_gene: TRBV6-2/TRBV6-3
len: 12
abundance: .
CDR3nt: TGTGCCAGCAGTTTGACGGGGGCTGAAGCTTTCTTT
CDR3aa: CASSLTGAEAFF

d_gene: .
j_gene: TRBJ1-3
v_gene: TRBV6-1
len: 15
abundance: .
CDR3nt: TGTGCCAGCAGTGAATACAGGGCGGAGGGAAACACCATATATTTT
CDR3aa: CASSEYRAEGNTIYF

d_gene: .
j_gene: TRBJ1-4
v_gene: TRBV14
len: 18
abundance: .
CDR3nt: TGTGCCAGCAGCCAGGGAGGGGTTTCCTACCCCCCTAATGAAAAACTGTTTTTT
CDR3aa: CASSQGGVSYPPNEKLFF

d_gene: TRBD2
j_gene: TRBJ2-1
v_gene: TRBV18
len: 19
abundance: .
CDR3nt: TGTGCCAGCTCACCACGGGTTATACTAGCGGGGGACTTACACAATGAGCAGTTCTTC
CDR3aa: CASSPRVILAGDLHNEQFF

d_gene: .
j_gene: TRBJ1-1
v_gene: TRBV6-5
len: 15
abundance: .
CDR3nt: TGTGCCAGCAGCAGGTACGGACAGTCTAACACTGAAGCTTTCTTT
CDR3aa: CASSRYGQSNTEAFF

d_gene: TRBD1
j_gene: TRBJ2-5
v_gene: TRBV5-1
len: 14
abundance: .
CDR3nt: TGCGCCAGCAGCTTGACAGGGGGCAGTGAGACCCAGTACTTC
CDR3aa: CASSLTGGSETQYF

d_gene: TRBD1
j_gene: TRBJ2-5
v_gene: TRBV27
len: 15
abundance: once
CDR3nt: TGTGCCAGCAGTTTCTTGGACAGGGGGCAAGAGACCCAGTACTTC
CDR3aa: CASSFLDRGQETQYF

d_gene: TRBD1
j_gene: TRBJ1-2
v_gene: TRBV7-8
len: 13
abundance: .
CDR3nt: TGTGCCAGCAGCCTGGACAGGGGAAATGGCTACACCTTC
CDR3aa: CASSLDRGNGYTF

d_gene: TRBD1
j_gene: TRBJ1-5
v_gene: TRBV2
len: 15
abundance: .
CDR3nt: TGTGCCAGCAGCTCGACAGGGATAGGCAATCAGCCCCAGCATTTT
CDR3aa: CASSSTGIGNQPQHF

d_gene: .
j_gene: TRBJ1-1
v_gene: TRBV5-4
len: 15
abundance: .
CDR3nt: TGTGCCAGCAGCTTGGCTCTCCTAGCAGACACTGAAGCTTTCTTT
CDR3aa: CASSLALLADTEAFF

d_gene: .
j_gene: TRBJ1-2
v_gene: TRBV6-5
len: 14
abundance: .
CDR3nt: TGTGCCAGCAGTTACTCTGCCAGTAACTATGGCTACACCTTC
CDR3aa: CASSYSASNYGYTF

d_gene: .
j_gene: TRBJ2-2
v_gene: TRBV7-2
len: 14
abundance: .
CDR3nt: TGTGCCAGCAGCCTAGAGGGAGCGGCCGGGGAGCTGTTTTTT
CDR3aa: CASSLEGAAGELFF

d_gene: TRBD1
j_gene: TRBJ1-2
v_gene: TRBV7-2
len: 12
abundance: .
CDR3nt: TGTGCCAGCAGTTACCAGGGGGATGGCTACACCTTC
CDR3aa: CASSYQGDGYTF

d_gene: TRBD1
j_gene: TRBJ1-6
v_gene: TRBV7-8
len: 15
abundance: .
CDR3nt: TGTGCCAGCAGCCCACGGGACAGCTATAATTCACCCCTCCACTTT
CDR3aa: CASSPRDSYNSPLHF

d_gene: TRBD1
j_gene: TRBJ2-1
v_gene: TRBV2
len: 15
abundance: .
CDR3nt: TGTGCCAGCAGTGGGGACAGGGGTTCCTACAATGAGCAGTTCTTC
CDR3aa: CASSGDRGSYNEQFF

d_gene: TRBD1
j_gene: TRBJ1-6
v_gene: TRBV2
len: 13
abundance: .
CDR3nt: TGTGCCAGCATTATGGAGGGGGCTTCACCCCTCCACTTT
CDR3aa: CASIMEGASPLHF

d_gene: .
j_gene: TRBJ1-2
v_gene: TRBV4-3
len: 15
abundance: .
CDR3nt: TGCGCCAGCAGCCAATCTCCCCAACAGAGCGGACGCTACACCTTC
CDR3aa: CASSQSPQQSGRYTF

d_gene: .
j_gene: TRBJ1-2
v_gene: TRBV5-8
len: 13
abundance: .
CDR3nt: TGTGCCAGCAGCTTGAGCGGGCAGAATGGCTACACCTTC
CDR3aa: CASSLSGQNGYTF

d_gene: .
j_gene: TRBJ1-2
v_gene: TRBV11-2
len: 12
abundance: .
CDR3nt: TGTGCCAGCAGCCCAGGGGAATATGGCTACACCTTC
CDR3aa: CASSPGEYGYTF

d_gene: TRBD1
j_gene: TRBJ1-1
v_gene: TRBV10-3
len: 17
abundance: .
CDR3nt: TGTGCCATCAGGCGGGACAGGGGGCCCGCCGAGAACACTGAAGCTTTCTTT
CDR3aa: CAIRRDRGPAENTEAFF

d_gene: TRBD1
j_gene: TRBJ1-6
v_gene: TRBV7-9
len: 16
abundance: .
CDR3nt: TGTGCCAGCAGCATTAGTACCGGGACAGGGAATTCACCCCTCCACTTT
CDR3aa: CASSISTGTGNSPLHF

d_gene: TRBD1
j_gene: TRBJ1-2
v_gene: TRBV24-1
len: 17
abundance: .
CDR3nt: TGTGCCACCAGAGCAGGGACAGGGGGCCGAGCTAACTATGGCTACACCTTC
CDR3aa: CATRAGTGGRANYGYTF

d_gene: TRBD1
j_gene: TRBJ2-1
v_gene: TRBV7-9
len: 14
abundance: .
CDR3nt: TGTGCCAGCAGCTTTGGACAGGGGGCGGATGAGCAGTTCTTC
CDR3aa: CASSFGQGADEQFF

d_gene: .
j_gene: TRBJ1-1
v_gene: TRBV7-8
len: 17
abundance: .
CDR3nt: TGTGCCAGCAGCCCGGAATTCGTTAGAGGGCCCGACACTGAAGCTTTCTTT
CDR3aa: CASSPEFVRGPDTEAFF

d_gene: TRBD2
j_gene: TRBJ2-5
v_gene: TRBV23-1
len: 19
abundance: .
CDR3nt: TGCGCCAGCAGTCAAGCGGTTTCCTCGGGACTAGAGATGAAAGAGACCCAGTACTTC
CDR3aa: CASSQAVSSGLEMKETQYF

d_gene: .
j_gene: TRBJ1-2
v_gene: TRBV7-2
len: 15
abundance: .
CDR3nt: TGTGCCAGCAGCTTAGGACAGACAATTAACTATGGCTACACCTTC
CDR3aa: CASSLGQTINYGYTF

d_gene: TRBD1
j_gene: TRBJ1-3
v_gene: TRBV11-2
len: 15
abundance: .
CDR3nt: TGTGCCAGCAGCTTCGGGACAGGGGCAGGAAACACCATATATTTT
CDR3aa: CASSFGTGAGNTIYF

d_gene: .
j_gene: TRBJ2-3
v_gene: TRBV9
len: 17
abundance: .
CDR3nt: TGTGCCAGCAGCGTAGTCCTGGGGGCGGGGGACACAGATACGCAGTATTTT
CDR3aa: CASSVVLGAGDTDTQYF